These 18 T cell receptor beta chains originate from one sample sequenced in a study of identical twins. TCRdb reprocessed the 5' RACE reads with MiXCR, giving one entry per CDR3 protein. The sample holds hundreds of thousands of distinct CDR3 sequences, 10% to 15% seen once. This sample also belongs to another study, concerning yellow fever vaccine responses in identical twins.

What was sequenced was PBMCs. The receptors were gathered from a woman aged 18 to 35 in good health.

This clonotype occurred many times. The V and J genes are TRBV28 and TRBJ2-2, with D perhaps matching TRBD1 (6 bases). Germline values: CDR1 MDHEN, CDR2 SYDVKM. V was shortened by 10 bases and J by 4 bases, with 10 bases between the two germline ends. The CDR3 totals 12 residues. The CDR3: CATQGITGELFF. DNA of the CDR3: TGTGCCACACAGGGCATCACCGGGGAGCTGTTTTTT.

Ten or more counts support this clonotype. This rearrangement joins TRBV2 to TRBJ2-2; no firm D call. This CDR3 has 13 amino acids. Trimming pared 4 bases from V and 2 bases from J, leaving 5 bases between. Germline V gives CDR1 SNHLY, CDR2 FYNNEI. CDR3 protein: CASSGLNTGELFF. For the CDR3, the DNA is TGTGCCAGCAGTGGACTTAACACCGGGGAGCTGTTTTTT.

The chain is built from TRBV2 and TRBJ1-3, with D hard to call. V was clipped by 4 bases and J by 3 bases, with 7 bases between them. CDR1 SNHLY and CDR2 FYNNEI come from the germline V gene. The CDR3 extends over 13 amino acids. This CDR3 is CASSAAYGNTIYF. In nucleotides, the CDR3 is TGTGCCAGCAGTGCCGCATATGGAAACACCATATATTTT.

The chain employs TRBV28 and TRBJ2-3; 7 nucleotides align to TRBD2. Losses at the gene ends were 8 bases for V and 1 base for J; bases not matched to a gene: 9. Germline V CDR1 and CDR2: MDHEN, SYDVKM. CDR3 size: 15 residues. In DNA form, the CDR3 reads TGTGCCAGCGGAACGGCGGGGGACCGCACAGATACGCAGTATTTT. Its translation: CASGTAGDRTDTQYF.

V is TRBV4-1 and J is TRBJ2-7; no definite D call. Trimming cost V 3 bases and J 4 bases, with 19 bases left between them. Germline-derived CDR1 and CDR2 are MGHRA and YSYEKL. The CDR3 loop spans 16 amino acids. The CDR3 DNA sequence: TGCGCCAGCAGCCAGGTCCCGAGTGGTTGGGCATACGAGCAGTACTTC. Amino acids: CASSQVPSGWAYEQYF.

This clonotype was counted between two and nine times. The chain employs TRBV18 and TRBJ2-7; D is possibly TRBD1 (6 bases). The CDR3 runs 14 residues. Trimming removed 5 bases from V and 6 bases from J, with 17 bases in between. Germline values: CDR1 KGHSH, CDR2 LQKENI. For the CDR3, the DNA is TGTGCCAGCTCAACCGGACAGCCACGGTCCGAGCAGTACGTC. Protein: CASSTGQPRSEQYV.

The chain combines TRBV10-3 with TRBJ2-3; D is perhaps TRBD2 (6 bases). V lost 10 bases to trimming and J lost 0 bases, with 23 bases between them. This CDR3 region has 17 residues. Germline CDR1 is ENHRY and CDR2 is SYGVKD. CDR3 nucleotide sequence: TGTGCCACCCGATCTAGGGGCCTAGCGCTCAGCACAGATACGCAGTATTTT. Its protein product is CATRSRGLALSTDTQYF.

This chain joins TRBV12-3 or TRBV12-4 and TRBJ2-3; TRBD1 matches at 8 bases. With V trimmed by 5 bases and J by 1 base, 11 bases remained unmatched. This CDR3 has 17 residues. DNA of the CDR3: TGTGCCAGCAGTCTGACAGAACAGGGGGACGGCACAGATACGCAGTATTTT. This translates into CASSLTEQGDGTDTQYF.

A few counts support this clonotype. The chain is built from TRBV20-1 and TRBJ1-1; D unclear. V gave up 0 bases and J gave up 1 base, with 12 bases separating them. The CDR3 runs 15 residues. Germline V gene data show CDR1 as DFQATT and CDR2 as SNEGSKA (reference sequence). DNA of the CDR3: TGCAGTGCTAGAGATAGTCAGAAAAGGAACACTGAAGCTTTCTTT. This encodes CSARDSQKRNTEAFF.

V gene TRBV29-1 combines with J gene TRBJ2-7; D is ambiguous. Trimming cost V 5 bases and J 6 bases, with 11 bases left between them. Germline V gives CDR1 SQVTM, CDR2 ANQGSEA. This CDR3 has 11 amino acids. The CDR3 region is CSVCRDLEQYF. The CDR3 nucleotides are TGCAGCGTTTGTAGGGATCTCGAGCAGTACTTC.

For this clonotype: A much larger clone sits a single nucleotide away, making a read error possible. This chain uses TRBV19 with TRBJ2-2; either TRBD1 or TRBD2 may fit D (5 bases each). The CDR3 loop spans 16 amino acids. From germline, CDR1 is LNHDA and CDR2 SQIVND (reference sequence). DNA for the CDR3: TGTGCCAGTAGTACCCTCGACAGCTCGAACACCGGGGAGCTGTATTTT. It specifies CASSTLDSSNTGELYF.

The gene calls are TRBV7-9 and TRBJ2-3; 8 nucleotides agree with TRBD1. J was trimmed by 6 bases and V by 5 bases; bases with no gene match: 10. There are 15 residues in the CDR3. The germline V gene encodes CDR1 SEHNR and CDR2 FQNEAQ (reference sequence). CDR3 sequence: CASSPDRTGMDTQYF. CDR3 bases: TGTGCCAGCAGCCCCGATCGGACAGGGATGGATACGCAGTATTTT.

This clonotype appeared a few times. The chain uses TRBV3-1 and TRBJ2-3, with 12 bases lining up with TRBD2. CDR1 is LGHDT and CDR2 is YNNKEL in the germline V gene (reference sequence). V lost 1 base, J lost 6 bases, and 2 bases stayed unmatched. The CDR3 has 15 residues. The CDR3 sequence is CASSQGTSGEDTQYF. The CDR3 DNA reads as TGTGCCAGCAGCCAAGGGACTAGCGGGGAGGATACGCAGTATTTT.

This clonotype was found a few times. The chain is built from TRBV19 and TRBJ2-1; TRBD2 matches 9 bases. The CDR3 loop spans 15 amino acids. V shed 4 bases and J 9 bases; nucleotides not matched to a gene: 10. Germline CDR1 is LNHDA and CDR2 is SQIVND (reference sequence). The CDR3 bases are TGTGCCAGTAGTAGCGGGGGGGCCAAGTTGAGTGAGCAGTTCTTC. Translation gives CASSSGGAKLSEQFF.

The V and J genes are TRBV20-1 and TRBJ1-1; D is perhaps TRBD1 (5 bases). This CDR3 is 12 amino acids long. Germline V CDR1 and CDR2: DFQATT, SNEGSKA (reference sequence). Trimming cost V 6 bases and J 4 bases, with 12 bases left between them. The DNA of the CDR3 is TGCAGTGCAGACGCAGGGATCACTGAAGCTTTCTTT. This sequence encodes CSADAGITEAFF.

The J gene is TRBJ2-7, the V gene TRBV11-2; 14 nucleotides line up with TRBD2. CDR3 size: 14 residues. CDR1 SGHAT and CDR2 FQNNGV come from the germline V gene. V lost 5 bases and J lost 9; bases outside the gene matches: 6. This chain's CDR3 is CASSEGLAGVRQYV. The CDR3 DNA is TGTGCCAGCAGCGAGGGACTAGCGGGGGTAAGGCAGTACGTC.

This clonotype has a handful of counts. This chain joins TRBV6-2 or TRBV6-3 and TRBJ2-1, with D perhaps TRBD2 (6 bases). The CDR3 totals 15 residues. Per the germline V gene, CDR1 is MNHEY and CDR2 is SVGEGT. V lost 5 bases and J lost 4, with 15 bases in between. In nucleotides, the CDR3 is TGTGCCAGCAGTCCCGGGCGGGACTTTTACAATGAGCAGTTCTTC. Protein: CASSPGRDFYNEQFF.

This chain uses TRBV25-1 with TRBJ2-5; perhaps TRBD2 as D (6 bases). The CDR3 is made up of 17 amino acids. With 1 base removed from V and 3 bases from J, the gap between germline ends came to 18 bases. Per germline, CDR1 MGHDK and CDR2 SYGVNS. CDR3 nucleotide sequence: TGTGCCAGCAGTGAATTCGGGTGGGACGGGGGTAAAGAGACCCAGTACTTC. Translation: CASSEFGWDGGKETQYF. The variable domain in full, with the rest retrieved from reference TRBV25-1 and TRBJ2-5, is EADIYQTPRYLVIGTGKKITLECSQTMGHDKMYWYQQDPGMELHLIHYSYGVNSTEKGDLSSESTVSRIRTEHFPLTLESARPSHTSQYLCASSEFGWDGGKETQYFGPGTRLLVL.